The 2 T cell receptor beta chains in this list originate from one sample, sequenced in a study of regulatory and conventional T cells in RAG deficiency. Some clones are missing from TCRdb's copy, which holds only in-frame ones; the method was immunoSEQ multiplex PCR. This table has around 20,000 clones, approximately 95% appearing once. The sorted conventional CD4+ T cells were CD25-low and CD127-high, with genomic DNA sequenced. The same sample was also used in a study of regulatory T cells. Per that study: Amplification used 52 TRBV primers and 13 TRBJ primers.

What was sequenced was CD25- CD4+ T cells sorted from blood. Receptor source: a human donor in good health.

This clone appeared a single time. V gene TRBV2 combines with J gene TRBJ2-1; D is perhaps TRBD2 (6 bases). The germline V gene has CDR1 SNHLY and CDR2 FYNNEI. This CDR3 comprises 14 residues. V lost 7 bases and J lost 6, with 16 bases in between. CDR3 region: CASNLGLPSNEQFF. DNA of the CDR3: TGTGCCAGCAACCTGGGACTTCCTAGCAATGAGCAGTTCTTC.

A single count supports this clone. The chain has TRBV27 and TRBJ2-5; TRBD1 aligns across 8 bases. V shed 5 bases, J shed 9 bases, and the junction held 14 bases outside the gene matches. Germline CDR1 reads MNHEY; CDR2 reads SMNVEV (reference sequence). This CDR3 contains 15 residues. CDR3 bases: TGTGCCAGCAGTATGACCCGGACCCAACAGGGGGCCCAGTACTTC. Protein: CASSMTRTQQGAQYF.